Listed here are 27 T cell receptor beta chains from one sample, sequenced in a study of Graves' ophthalmopathy and Graves' hyperthyroidism. RNA transcripts were the source from which TCR beta CDR3 regions were amplified. First-round RT-PCR used HTBI primers; second-round multiplex PCR followed. Each CDR3 protein is one row after TCRdb ran MiXCR on the multiplex PCR reads. The sample carries 150,000 to 200,000 distinct CDR3 sequences, approximately 40% recorded once. Sequencing was carried out using peripheral blood. The receptors originated from a man aged 25 to 40 with Graves' ophthalmopathy.

This clonotype occurred many times. This sequence joins TRBV15 and TRBJ1-2; tentatively, D is TRBD1 (5 bases). From germline, CDR1 is LNHNV and CDR2 YYDKDF (reference sequence). The CDR3 is made up of 15 amino acids. V dropped 2 bases and J dropped 4 bases, with 14 bases sitting between them. The CDR3 protein is CATSRLTGQAYGYTF. The CDR3 DNA reads as TGTGCCACCAGCAGACTTACAGGACAAGCCTATGGCTACACCTTC.

V is TRBV6-1 and J is TRBJ2-1, with 9 nucleotides matching TRBD2. Germline lookup yields CDR1 MNHNS and CDR2 SASEGT. This CDR3 region has 15 residues. The J segment lost 8 bases and the V segment lost 7 bases, leaving 12 bases of the junction unmatched. CDR3 protein: CASMPGLAFRYEQFF. CDR3 in DNA: TGTGCCAGCATGCCCGGACTAGCGTTTAGGTATGAGCAGTTCTTC.

This clonotype was detected only a few times. V usage is TRBV12-3 or TRBV12-4 and J usage is TRBJ1-2, with D possibly TRBD1 on 5 matching bases. V was clipped by 2 bases and J by 8 bases, with 15 bases between them. The CDR3 has 14 residues. CDR3 bases: TGTGCCAGCAGTTTACGGGCGGTCGGGGCAGGCTACACCTTC. Translating it yields CASSLRAVGAGYTF.

This clonotype was seen many times. The chain combines TRBV6-5 with TRBJ1-2; D uncertain. Trimming stripped 0 bases from V and 4 bases from J, with 9 bases between. Germline lookup yields CDR1 MNHEY and CDR2 SVGAGI. This CDR3 region has 14 residues. CDR3 protein: CASSYSIVGYGYTF. CDR3 DNA: TGTGCCAGCAGTTACTCGATAGTGGGCTATGGCTACACCTTC.

This clonotype was seen repeatedly, ten times or more. This chain connects TRBV28 to TRBJ2-7, with 8 bases lining up with TRBD2. V was pared by 3 bases and J by 3 bases, with 7 bases of the junction left unmatched. Per germline, CDR1 MDHEN and CDR2 SYDVKM. The CDR3 is made up of 15 amino acids. The CDR3 DNA sequence: TGTGCCAGCAGTTTCCTAAGCGGGAGAAACTACGAGCAGTACTTC. Protein: CASSFLSGRNYEQYF.

This clonotype has ten or more counts. The chain is built from TRBV20-1 and TRBJ1-5; possibly TRBD1 for D (5 bases). V was cut by 0 bases and J by 3 bases, with 12 bases left in between. Germline V gives CDR1 DFQATT, CDR2 SNEGSKA (reference sequence). This CDR3 is 15 amino acids long. The CDR3 coding sequence is TGCAGTGCTAGAGATTTGGGGCAGATCAATCAGCCCCAGCATTTT. Amino acid sequence: CSARDLGQINQPQHF.

With regard to this clonotype: An end of the junction does not agree with germline; a read error may underlie this. J is TRBJ2-7 and V is TRBV20-1; tentatively, D is TRBD1 (5 bases). The V gene's germline CDR1 is DFQATT and CDR2 SNEGSKA (reference sequence). The CDR3 spans 15 residues. The CDR3 region is CSARYPVGPSDEQYF. DNA of the CDR3: TGCAGTGCTAGATACCCCGTGGGGCCCTCCGACGAGCAGTACTTC.

The chain carries TRBV12-3 or TRBV12-4 and TRBJ2-7, with 9 bases fitting TRBD2. This CDR3 contains 15 residues. With 0 bases clipped from V and 2 bases from J, the junction kept 2 bases outside the gene matches. The CDR3 sequence: CASSLAGGRAYEQYF. The CDR3, as DNA: TGTGCCAGCAGTTTAGCGGGCGGGAGGGCCTACGAGCAGTACTTC.

The chain is built from TRBV4-2 and TRBJ1-1; 8 nucleotides match TRBD1. The CDR3 runs 17 residues. The V gene end was trimmed by 4 bases and the J gene end by 0 bases; junction bases not matched to a gene: 10. Looked up from germline, CDR1 is LGHNA and CDR2 is YNFKEQ. Here the CDR3 DNA reads TGTGCCAGCAGCCCAAGAGACAGGGGCCCTATGAACACTGAAGCTTTCTTT. It yields the protein CASSPRDRGPMNTEAFF.

This clonotype was recorded many times. This chain connects TRBV5-1 to TRBJ2-7; D is possibly TRBD1 (6 bases). Germline CDR1 and CDR2: SGHRS and YFSETQ. The CDR3 totals 14 residues. With 2 bases removed from V and 7 bases from J, the gap between germline ends came to 16 bases. DNA for the CDR3: TGCGCCAGCAGCTTATCCGGACAGATTATGGAGCAGTACTTC. Translated: CASSLSGQIMEQYF.

This clonotype was seen repeatedly, ten times or more. The chain recombines TRBV12-3 or TRBV12-4 with TRBJ2-5, with 11 positions matching TRBD1. V gave up 6 bases and J gave up 4 bases; unmatched junction bases: 7. The CDR3 is 15 residues long. CDR3 in DNA: TGTGCCAGCAGCTGGGGACAGGGGGTATCAGAGACCCAGTACTTC. Protein product: CASSWGQGVSETQYF.

The genes are TRBV12-3 or TRBV12-4 and TRBJ2-7, with a weak D call TRBD1 (5 bases). V dropped 6 bases and J dropped 2 bases, with 17 bases sitting between them. This CDR3 has 15 residues. The CDR3 region has the DNA TGTGCCAGCAGCCCAAGGGGCAGGCCAACCTACGAGCAGTACTTC. Translation gives CASSPRGRPTYEQYF.

There are many counts of this clonotype. CDR3: CASRGTSGSSYEQYF. The CDR3 bases are TGTGCCAGCAGGGGGACTAGCGGGAGCTCCTACGAGCAGTACTTC. The V gene is TRBV6-5, the J gene TRBJ2-7; 14 bases map to TRBD2. Germline values: CDR1 MNHEY, CDR2 SVGAGI. CDR3 size: 15 residues. V shed 6 bases and J 0 bases; nucleotides not matched to a gene: 1.

This clonotype has a count of ten or more. This sequence joins TRBV24-1 and TRBJ2-5; D gene ambiguous. Germline-derived CDR1 and CDR2 are KGHDR and SFDVKD. The length of the CDR3 is 13 residues. Deletions cut 5 bases from V and 4 bases from J, with 10 bases between. As DNA, the CDR3 is TGTGCCACCAGTGCCAAGAACAGAGAGACCCAGTACTTC. Translated: CATSAKNRETQYF.

In its sample, this clonotype was seen many times. The CDR3 DNA is TGTGCCACCAGCACCCAGAGCGGGTCCTACGAGCAGTACTTC. This gives the protein CATSTQSGSYEQYF. The chain links TRBV15 to TRBJ2-7, with D perhaps TRBD2 (6 bases). V lost 4 bases, J lost 1 base, and 11 bases lay in between. Per germline, CDR1 LNHNV and CDR2 YYDKDF (reference sequence). This CDR3 contains 14 residues. The full variable domain, its missing parts supplied by reference TRBV15 and TRBJ2-7, is DAMVIQNPRYQVTQFGKPVTLSCSQTLNHNVMYWYQQKSSQAPKLLFHYYDKDFNNEADTPDNFQSRRPNTSFCFLDIRSPGLGDTAMYLCATSTQSGSYEQYFGPGTRLTVT.

This clonotype was seen at least ten times. This chain connects TRBV10-2 to TRBJ2-2, with a possible D match to TRBD1 (5 bases). Germline V lookup: CDR1 WSHSY, CDR2 SAAADI. Trimming pared 8 bases from V and 1 base from J, leaving 14 bases between. The CDR3 has 15 amino acids. The CDR3 nucleotides read TGCGCCAGCCACGAACCGGACAAGAACACCGGGGAGCTGTTTTTT. Encoded protein: CASHEPDKNTGELFF.

This clonotype was seen repeatedly, ten times or more. CDR3 nucleotide sequence: TGTGCCTGGAGTGTGGGGACACTCGGCTACACCTTC. As protein: CAWSVGTLGYTF. The chain uses TRBV30 and TRBJ1-2; D is possibly TRBD1 (6 bases). In germline, CDR1 is GTSNPN, CDR2 SVGIG (reference sequence). Trimming cost V 0 bases and J 8 bases, with 10 bases left between them. The CDR3 consists of 12 residues. The variable domain in full, completed from reference TRBV30 and TRBJ1-2, reads SQTIHQWPATLVQPVGSPLSLECTVEGTSNPNLYWYRQAAGRGLQLLFYSVGIGQISSEVPQNLSASRPQDRQFILSSKKLLLSDSGFYLCAWSVGTLGYTFGSGTRLTVV.

This clonotype was counted ten times or more. V gene TRBV20-1 combines with J gene TRBJ1-6, with D possibly matching TRBD1 (5 bases). Per the germline V gene, CDR1 is DFQATT and CDR2 is SNEGSKA (reference sequence). Between the trimmed V and J ends, which lost 0 bases and 9 bases, there was a span of 21 bases. This CDR3 has 17 residues. CDR3 in DNA: TGCAGTGCTAGAGATCAGGAGGAAGTAGGGGAGAGTTCACCCCTCCACTTT. Residues: CSARDQEEVGESSPLHF.

The chain carries TRBV7-8 and TRBJ2-7; 8 bases are a match to TRBD2. This CDR3 comprises 14 residues. Germline values: CDR1 SGHVS, CDR2 FQNEAQ. The J segment lost 0 bases and the V segment lost 5 bases, leaving 3 bases of the junction unmatched. The CDR3 DNA reads as TGTGCCAGCAGCATTAGCGGGGCCTCCTACGAGCAGTACTTC. This sequence encodes CASSISGASYEQYF.

This clonotype has a count of ten or more. The chain is built from TRBV6-5 and TRBJ2-2, with D unclear. The CDR3 totals 16 residues. Germline V gene sequence: CDR1 MNHEY, CDR2 SVGAGI. Trimming shortened V by 2 bases and J by 1 base, and 11 bases separated the two germline ends. This CDR3 is CASSYTPPGNTGELFF. In nucleotides, the CDR3 is TGTGCCAGCAGTTACACGCCGCCAGGGAACACCGGGGAGCTGTTTTTT.

This clonotype was recorded many times. This chain connects TRBV9 to TRBJ1-2, with D possibly being TRBD1 (5 bases). Per the germline V gene, CDR1 is SGDLS and CDR2 is YYNGEE. CDR3 length: 14 amino acids. The ends were cut back, 0 bases at V and 3 bases at J, with 9 bases in the middle. The CDR3 nucleotides are TGTGCCAGCAGCGTAGCTTTGGGGGACTATGGCTACACCTTC. It translates to CASSVALGDYGYTF.

The table lists this clonotype with many counts. The chain carries TRBV6-1 and TRBJ1-2; no definite D call. Germline-derived CDR1 and CDR2 are MNHNS and SASEGT. CDR3 length equals 15 residues. V dropped 2 bases and J dropped 2 bases, with 12 bases sitting between them. The CDR3 loop is CASSESGSSNYGYTF. CDR3 nucleotides: TGTGCCAGCAGTGAATCCGGCAGTTCCAACTATGGCTACACCTTC.

This clonotype was seen ten or more times. The rearrangement links TRBV7-2 to TRBJ1-2; no clear D. CDR1 and CDR2 from the germline V gene are SGHTA and FQGNSA. V shed 3 bases and J shed 1 base, with 9 bases lying between them. This CDR3 has 14 amino acids. CDR3 DNA: TGTGCCAGCAGCTTTGTGGCTGTTAACTATGGCTACACCTTC. It codes for CASSFVAVNYGYTF.

This sequence joins TRBV20-1 and TRBJ2-5; 9 nucleotides match TRBD2. The CDR3 runs to 14 residues. Per the germline V gene, CDR1 is DFQATT and CDR2 is SNEGSKA (reference sequence). V gave up 6 bases and J gave up 5 bases; unmatched junction bases: 10. Here the CDR3 reads CSAPWALAGETQYF. DNA for the CDR3: TGCAGTGCCCCATGGGCACTAGCGGGTGAGACCCAGTACTTC.

This clonotype was detected many times. The chain recombines TRBV28 with TRBJ2-5, with D uncertain. V shed 2 bases and J shed 5 bases, with 15 bases lying between them. CDR3 length equals 15 residues. The germline V gene has CDR1 MDHEN and CDR2 SYDVKM. The CDR3 DNA reads as TGTGCCAGCAGTTTAGGAGATAGCAGTCGCGAGACCCAGTACTTC. This gives the protein CASSLGDSSRETQYF.

The chain has TRBV6-1 and TRBJ2-7; D gene uncertain. This CDR3 is built from 14 residues. Trimming removed 8 bases at V and 2 bases at J, with 16 bases between. Germline-derived CDR1 and CDR2 are MNHNS and SASEGT. The CDR3 DNA follows: TGTGCCAGCGGCCGCGTCGGGTTCCCCTACGAGCAGTACTTC. Amino acids: CASGRVGFPYEQYF.

This clonotype was detected ten times or more. The chain uses TRBV27 and TRBJ1-1; TRBD1 aligns across 8 bases. After removal of 8 bases from V and 3 bases from J, the junction contained 5 bases not matched to a gene. Germline CDR1 is MNHEY and CDR2 is SMNVEV (reference sequence). This CDR3 has 13 amino acids. The DNA for the CDR3 is TGTGCCAGCTTCCACAGGGGGTACACTGAAGCTTTCTTT. The encoded protein is CASFHRGYTEAFF.